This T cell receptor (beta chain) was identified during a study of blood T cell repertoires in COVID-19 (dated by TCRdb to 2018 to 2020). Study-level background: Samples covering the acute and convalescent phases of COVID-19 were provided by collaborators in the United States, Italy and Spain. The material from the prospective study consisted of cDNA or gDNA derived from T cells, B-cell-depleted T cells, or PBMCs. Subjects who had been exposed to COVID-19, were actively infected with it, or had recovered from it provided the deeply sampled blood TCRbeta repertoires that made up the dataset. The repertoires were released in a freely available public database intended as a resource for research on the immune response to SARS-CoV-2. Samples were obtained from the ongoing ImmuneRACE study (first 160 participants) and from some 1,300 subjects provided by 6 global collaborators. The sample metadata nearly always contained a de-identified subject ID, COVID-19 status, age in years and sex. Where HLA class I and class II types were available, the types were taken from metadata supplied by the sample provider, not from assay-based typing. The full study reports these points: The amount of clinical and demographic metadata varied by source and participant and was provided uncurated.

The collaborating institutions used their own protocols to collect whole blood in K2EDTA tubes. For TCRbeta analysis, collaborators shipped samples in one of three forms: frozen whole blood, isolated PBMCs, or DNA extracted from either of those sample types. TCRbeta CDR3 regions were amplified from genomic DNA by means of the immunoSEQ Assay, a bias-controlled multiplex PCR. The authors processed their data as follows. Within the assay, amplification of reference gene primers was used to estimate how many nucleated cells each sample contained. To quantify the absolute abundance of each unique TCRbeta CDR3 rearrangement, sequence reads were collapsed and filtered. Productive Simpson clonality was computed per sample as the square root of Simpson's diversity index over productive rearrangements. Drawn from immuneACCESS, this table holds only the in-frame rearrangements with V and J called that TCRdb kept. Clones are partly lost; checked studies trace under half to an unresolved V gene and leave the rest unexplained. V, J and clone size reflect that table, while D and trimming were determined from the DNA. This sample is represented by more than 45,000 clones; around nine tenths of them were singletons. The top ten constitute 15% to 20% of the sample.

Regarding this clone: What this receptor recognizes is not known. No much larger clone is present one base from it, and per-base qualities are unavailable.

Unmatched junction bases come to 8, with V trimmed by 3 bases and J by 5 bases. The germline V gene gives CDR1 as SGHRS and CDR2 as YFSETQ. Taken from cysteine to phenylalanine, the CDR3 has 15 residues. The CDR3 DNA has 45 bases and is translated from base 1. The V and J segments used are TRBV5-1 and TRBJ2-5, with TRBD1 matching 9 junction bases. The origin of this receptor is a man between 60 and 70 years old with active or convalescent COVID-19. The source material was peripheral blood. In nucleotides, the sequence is TGCGCCAGCAGCTCCCGGACAGGGGTGGAGGAGACCCAGTACTTC. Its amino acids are CASSSRTGVEETQYF.